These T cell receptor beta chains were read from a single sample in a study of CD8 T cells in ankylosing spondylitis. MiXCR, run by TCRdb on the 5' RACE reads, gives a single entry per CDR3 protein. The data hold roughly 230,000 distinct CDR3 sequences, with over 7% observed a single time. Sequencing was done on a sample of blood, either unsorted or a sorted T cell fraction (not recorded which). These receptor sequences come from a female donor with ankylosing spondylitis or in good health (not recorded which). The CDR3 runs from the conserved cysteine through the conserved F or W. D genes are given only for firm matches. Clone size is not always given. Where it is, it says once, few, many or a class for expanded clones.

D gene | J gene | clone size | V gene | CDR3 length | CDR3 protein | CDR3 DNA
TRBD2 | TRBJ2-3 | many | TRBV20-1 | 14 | CSARRTSGPDTQYF | TGCAGTGCTAGGAGGACTAGCGGACCAGATACGCAGTATTTT
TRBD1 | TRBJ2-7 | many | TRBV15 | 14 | CATSRDQGGNEQYF | TGTGCCACCAGCAGAGATCAAGGGGGCAACGAGCAGTACTTC
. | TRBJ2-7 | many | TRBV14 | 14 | CASSQSSGYYEQYF | TGTGCCAGCAGCCAAAGTAGCGGATATTACGAGCAGTACTTC
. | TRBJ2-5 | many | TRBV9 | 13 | CASSTDGIGTQYF | TGTGCCAGCAGCACAGACGGGATTGGGACCCAGTACTTC
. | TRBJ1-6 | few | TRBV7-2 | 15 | CASSSADRYNSPLHF | TGTGCCAGCAGCTCGGCCGATCGCTATAATTCACCCCTCCACTTT
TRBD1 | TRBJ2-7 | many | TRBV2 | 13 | CASSDITGGEQYF | TGTGCCAGCAGTGATATTACAGGGGGCGAGCAGTACTTC
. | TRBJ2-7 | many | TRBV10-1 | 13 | CASSQGSSYEQYF | TGCGCCAGCTCACAAGGAAGTTCCTACGAGCAGTACTTC
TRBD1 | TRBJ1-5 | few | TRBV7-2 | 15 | CASSLLDRANQPQHF | TGTGCCAGCAGCTTATTGGACAGGGCAAATCAGCCCCAGCATTTT
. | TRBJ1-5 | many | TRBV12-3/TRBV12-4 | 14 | CASSLLSGVQPQHF | TGTGCCAGCAGCTTGTTATCTGGGGTTCAGCCCCAGCATTTT
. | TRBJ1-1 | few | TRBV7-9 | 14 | CASSLGDINPEAFF | TGTGCCAGCAGCTTAGGGGACATAAACCCTGAAGCTTTCTTT
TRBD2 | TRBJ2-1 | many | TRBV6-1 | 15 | CASSALAGRADEQFF | TGTGCCAGCAGTGCCTTAGCGGGACGGGCCGATGAGCAGTTCTTC
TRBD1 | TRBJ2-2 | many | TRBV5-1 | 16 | CASSHVGQANTGELFF | TGCGCCAGCAGCCATGTCGGACAGGCCAACACCGGGGAGCTGTTTTTT
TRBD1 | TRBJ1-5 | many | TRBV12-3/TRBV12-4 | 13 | CASKGTGDRPQHF | TGTGCCAGCAAAGGTACAGGGGATCGACCCCAGCATTTT
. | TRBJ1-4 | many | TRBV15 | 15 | CATSSLGGDNEKLFF | TGTGCCACCAGCTCCCTGGGAGGTGACAATGAAAAACTGTTTTTT
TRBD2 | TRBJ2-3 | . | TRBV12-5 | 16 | CASALGLAGSTDTQYF | TGTGCTAGTGCCCTGGGACTAGCGGGAAGCACAGATACGCAGTATTTT
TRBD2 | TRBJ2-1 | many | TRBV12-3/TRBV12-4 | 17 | CASSFPRLAGMYNEQFF | TGTGCCAGCAGTTTCCCCAGGCTAGCGGGCATGTACAATGAGCAGTTCTTC
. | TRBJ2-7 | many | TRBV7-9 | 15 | CASSSQETNTYEQYF | TGTGCCAGCAGCTCGCAAGAGACTAATACTTACGAGCAGTACTTC
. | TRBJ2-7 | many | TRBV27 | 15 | CASSLTQRLSYEQYF | TGTGCCAGCAGTTTAACCCAGCGCCTCTCCTACGAGCAGTACTTC
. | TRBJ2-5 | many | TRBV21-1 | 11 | CASSIGRTQYF | TGTGCCAGCAGCATCGGCAGGACCCAGTACTTC
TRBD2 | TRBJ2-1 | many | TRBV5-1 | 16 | CASYPGLAESYNEQFF | TGCGCCAGCTATCCGGGACTAGCAGAGTCATACAATGAGCAGTTCTTC
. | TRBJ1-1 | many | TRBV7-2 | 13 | CASRGHVNTEAFF | TGTGCCAGCAGGGGACACGTGAACACTGAAGCTTTCTTT
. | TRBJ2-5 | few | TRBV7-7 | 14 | CASSWGDGQETQYF | TGTGCCAGCAGCTGGGGGGACGGCCAAGAGACCCAGTACTTC
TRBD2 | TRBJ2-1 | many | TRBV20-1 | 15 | CSAKEGGLAGLRSFF | TGCAGTGCTAAGGAAGGAGGACTAGCGGGGTTGAGGTCCTTCTTC
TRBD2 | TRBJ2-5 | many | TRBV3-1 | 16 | CASSQGTSGGQETQYF | TGTGCCAGCAGCCAAGGGACTAGCGGGGGCCAAGAGACCCAGTACTTC
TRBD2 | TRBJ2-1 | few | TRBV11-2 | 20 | CASSQVRRGASGSSYNEQFF | TGTGCCAGCAGCCAAGTCAGGAGGGGAGCTAGCGGGAGTTCCTACAATGAGCAGTTCTTC
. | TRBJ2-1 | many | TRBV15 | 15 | CATSRASGVGNEQFF | TGTGCCACCAGCAGAGCTTCGGGAGTTGGGAATGAGCAGTTCTTC
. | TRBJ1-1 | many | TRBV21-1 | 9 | CASSTEAFF | TGTGCCAGCAGCACTGAAGCTTTCTTT
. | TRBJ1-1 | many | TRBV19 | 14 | CASTIHRENTEAFF | TGTGCCAGTACGATTCACAGGGAGAACACTGAAGCTTTCTTT
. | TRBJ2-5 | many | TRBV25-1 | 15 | CASSEYRGAGETQYF | TGTGCCAGCAGTGAATATAGGGGGGCCGGGGAGACCCAGTACTTC
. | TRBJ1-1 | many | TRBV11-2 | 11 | CASSLEPEAFF | TGTGCCAGCAGCCTGGAGCCCGAAGCTTTCTTT
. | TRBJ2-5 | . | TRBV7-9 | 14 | CASSPLAGLETQYF | TGTGCCAGCAGCCCCCTTGCGGGGTTGGAGACCCAGTACTTC
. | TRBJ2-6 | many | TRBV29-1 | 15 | CSVGTPGTGANVLTF | TGCAGCGTTGGTACTCCCGGTACTGGGGCCAACGTCCTGACTTTC
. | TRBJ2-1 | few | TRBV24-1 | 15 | CATSESGSSYNEQFF | TGTGCCACCAGTGAATCGGGGAGCTCCTACAATGAGCAGTTCTTC
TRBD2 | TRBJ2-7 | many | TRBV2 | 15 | CASSVLAGESDEQYF | TGTGCCAGCAGTGTACTAGCGGGAGAGTCGGACGAGCAGTACTTC
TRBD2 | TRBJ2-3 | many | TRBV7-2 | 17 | CASSFSGLAGDADTQYF | TGTGCCAGCAGCTTCTCCGGACTAGCGGGAGACGCAGATACGCAGTATTTT
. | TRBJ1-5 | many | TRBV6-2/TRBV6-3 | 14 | CASSYGSDYQPQHF | TGTGCCAGCAGTTACGGGTCAGACTATCAGCCCCAGCATTTT
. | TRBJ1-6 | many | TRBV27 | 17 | CASSLTPRGLHNSPLHF | TGTGCCAGCAGCCTCACGCCGAGGGGACTGCATAATTCACCCCTCCACTTT
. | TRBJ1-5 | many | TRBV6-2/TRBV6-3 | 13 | CASRFRGGQPQHF | TGTGCCAGCAGGTTCAGGGGCGGGCAGCCCCAGCATTTT
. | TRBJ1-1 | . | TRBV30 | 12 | CAWRRTHTEAFF | TGTGCCTGGAGGAGGACCCACACTGAAGCTTTCTTT
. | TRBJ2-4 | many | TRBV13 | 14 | CASTRRAFGNIQYF | TGTGCCAGCACGCGGAGGGCCTTTGGTAACATTCAGTACTTC
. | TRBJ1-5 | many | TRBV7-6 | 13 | CASSLRGGQPQHF | TGTGCCAGCAGCTTAAGGGGCGGTCAGCCCCAGCATTTT